The following is a T cell receptor beta chain sequence with its context. The CDR3 has 13 amino acids. Unmatched junction bases numbered 4, after V lost 4 bases and J lost 6 bases. Per the germline V gene, CDR1 is SGHNT and CDR2 is YYREEE (reference sequence). Clones were read by immunoSEQ multiplex PCR, and TCRdb kept only the in-frame ones, dropping some. The table lists more than 150,000 clones, 88% of them singletons. The sample is drawn from a study of T cell responses to AZD1222 COVID-19 vaccine. The sequence derives from an adult in good health. Source: peripheral blood, taken on day 0 of AZD1222 vaccination. This chain links TRBV5-4 with TRBJ1-2, with 9 bases identical to TRBD1. In DNA, the CDR3 is TGTGCCAGCAGCAGGGGACAGGGTGATGGCTACACCTTC. Amino acids: CASSRGQGDGYTF.